The sequence of this TCR beta chain was determined in a study of lymphopenia after photon versus proton radiotherapy. The CDR3 length is 14 residues. From germline, CDR1 is SQVTM and CDR2 ANQGSEA. Trimming at V came to 7 bases and at J to 7 bases, leaving 10 bases not matched to a gene. Sequencing used immunoSEQ multiplex PCR; TCRdb keeps in-frame clones, though not all of them. The sample includes approximately 65,000 clones, more than 75% of them seen just once. The specimen comprised peripheral blood, sampled from a patient treated with proton-based radiotherapy. This clonotype was sampled from a man older than 75 with esophageal cancer. J is TRBJ2-1 and V is TRBV29-1; 10 bases line up with TRBD2. CDR3 amino acids: CSDTGASGSNEQFF. The DNA of the CDR3 is TGCAGCGACACCGGGGCTAGCGGGAGTAATGAGCAGTTCTTC.